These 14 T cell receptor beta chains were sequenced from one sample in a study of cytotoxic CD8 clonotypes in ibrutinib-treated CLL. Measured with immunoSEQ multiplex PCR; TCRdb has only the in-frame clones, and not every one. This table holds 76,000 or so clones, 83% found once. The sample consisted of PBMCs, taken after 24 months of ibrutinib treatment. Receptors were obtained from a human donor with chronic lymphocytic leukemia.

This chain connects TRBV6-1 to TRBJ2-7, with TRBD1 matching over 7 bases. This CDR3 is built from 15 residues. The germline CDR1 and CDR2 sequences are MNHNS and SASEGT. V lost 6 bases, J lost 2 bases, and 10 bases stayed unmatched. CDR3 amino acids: CASSSRQGTPYEQYF. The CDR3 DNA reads TGTGCCAGCAGCTCCCGACAGGGTACCCCCTACGAGCAGTACTTC.

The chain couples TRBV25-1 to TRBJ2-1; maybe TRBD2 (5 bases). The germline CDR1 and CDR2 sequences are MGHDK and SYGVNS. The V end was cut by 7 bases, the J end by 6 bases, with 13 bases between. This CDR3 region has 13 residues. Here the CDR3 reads CASNGLDRNEQFF. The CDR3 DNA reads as TGTGCCAGCAATGGACTGGACCGCAATGAGCAGTTCTTC.

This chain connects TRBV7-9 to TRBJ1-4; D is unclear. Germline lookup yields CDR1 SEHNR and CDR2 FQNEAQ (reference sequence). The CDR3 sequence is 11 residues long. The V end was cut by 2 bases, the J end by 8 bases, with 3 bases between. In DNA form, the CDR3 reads TGTGCCAGCAGCTTATGGGAAAAACTGTTTTTT. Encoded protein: CASSLWEKLFF. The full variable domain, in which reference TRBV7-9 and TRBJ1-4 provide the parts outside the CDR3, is DTGVSQNPRHKITKRGQNVTFRCDPISEHNRLYWYRQTLGQGPEFLTYFQNEAQLEKSRLLSDRFSAERPKGSFSTLEIQRTEQGDSAMYLCASSLWEKLFFGSGTQLSVL.

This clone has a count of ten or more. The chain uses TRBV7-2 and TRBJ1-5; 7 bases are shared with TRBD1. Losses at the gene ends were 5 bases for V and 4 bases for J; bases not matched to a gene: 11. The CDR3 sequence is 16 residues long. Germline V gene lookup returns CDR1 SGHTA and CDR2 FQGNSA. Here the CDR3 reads CASSRDRVRKNQPQHF. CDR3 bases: TGTGCCAGCAGCCGAGACAGGGTAAGGAAGAATCAGCCCCAGCATTTT.

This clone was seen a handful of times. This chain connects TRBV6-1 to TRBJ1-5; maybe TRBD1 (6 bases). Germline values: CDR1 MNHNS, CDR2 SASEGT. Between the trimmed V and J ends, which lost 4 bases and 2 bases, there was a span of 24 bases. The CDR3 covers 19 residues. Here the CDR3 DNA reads TGTGCCAGCAGTGCAAGGGGGGAGACGAGGAGGAGAGGCAATCAGCCCCAGCATTTT. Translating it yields CASSARGETRRRGNQPQHF.

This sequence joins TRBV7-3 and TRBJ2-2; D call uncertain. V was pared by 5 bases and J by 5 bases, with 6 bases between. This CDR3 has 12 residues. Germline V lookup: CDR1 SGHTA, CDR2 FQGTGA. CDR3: CASSPATGELFF. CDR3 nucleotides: TGTGCCAGCAGCCCGGCAACCGGGGAGCTGTTTTTT.

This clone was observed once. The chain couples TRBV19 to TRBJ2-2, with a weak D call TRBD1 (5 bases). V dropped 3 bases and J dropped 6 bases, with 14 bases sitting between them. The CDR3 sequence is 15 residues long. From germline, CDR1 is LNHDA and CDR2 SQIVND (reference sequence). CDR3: CASSMQGSVSGELFF. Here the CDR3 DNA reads TGTGCCAGTAGTATGCAGGGATCCGTCTCCGGGGAGCTGTTTTTT.

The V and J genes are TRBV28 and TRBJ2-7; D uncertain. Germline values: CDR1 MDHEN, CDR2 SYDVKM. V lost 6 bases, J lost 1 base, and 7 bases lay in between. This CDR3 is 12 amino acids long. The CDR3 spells CASRTSSYEQYF. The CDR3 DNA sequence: TGTGCCAGCAGGACGAGTTCCTACGAGCAGTACTTC.

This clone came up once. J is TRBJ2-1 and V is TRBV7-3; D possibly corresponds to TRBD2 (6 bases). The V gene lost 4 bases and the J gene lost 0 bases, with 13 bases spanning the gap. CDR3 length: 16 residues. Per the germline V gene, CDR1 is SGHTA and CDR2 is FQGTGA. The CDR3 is CASSSPGLSSYNEQFF. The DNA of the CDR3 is TGTGCCAGCAGCTCACCGGGACTTAGCTCCTACAATGAGCAGTTCTTC.

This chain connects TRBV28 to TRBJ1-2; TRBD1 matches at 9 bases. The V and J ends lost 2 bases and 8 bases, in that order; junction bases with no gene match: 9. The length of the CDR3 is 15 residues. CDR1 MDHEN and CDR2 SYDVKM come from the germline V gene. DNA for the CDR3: TGTGCCAGCAGTTTAACGGCGACAGGGGGTTACGGCTACACCTTC. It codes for CASSLTATGGYGYTF.

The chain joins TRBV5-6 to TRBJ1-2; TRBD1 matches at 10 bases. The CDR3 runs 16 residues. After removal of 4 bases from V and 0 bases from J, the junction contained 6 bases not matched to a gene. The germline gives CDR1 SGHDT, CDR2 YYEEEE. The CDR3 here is CASSGRGQGPNYGYTF. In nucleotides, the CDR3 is TGTGCCAGCAGCGGACGGGGACAGGGGCCTAACTATGGCTACACCTTC. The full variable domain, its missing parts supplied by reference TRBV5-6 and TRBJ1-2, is DAGVTQSPTHLIKTRGQQVTLRCSPKSGHDTVSWYQQALGQGPQFIFQYYEEEERQRGNFPDRFSGHQFPNYSSELNVNALLLGDSALYLCASSGRGQGPNYGYTFGSGTRLTVV.

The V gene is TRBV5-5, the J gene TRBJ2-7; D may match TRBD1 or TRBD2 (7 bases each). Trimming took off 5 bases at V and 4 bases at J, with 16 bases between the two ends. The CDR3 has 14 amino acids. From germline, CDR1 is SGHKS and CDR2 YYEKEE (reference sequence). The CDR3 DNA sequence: TGTGCCAGCAGTCCCAGGGGGGGAGTGTACGAGCAGTACTTC. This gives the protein CASSPRGGVYEQYF. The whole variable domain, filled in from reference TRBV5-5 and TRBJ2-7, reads DAGVTQSPTHLIKTRGQQVTLRCSPISGHKSVSWYQQVLGQGPQFIFQYYEKEERGRGNFPDRFSARQFPNYSSELNVNALLLGDSALYLCASSPRGGVYEQYFGPGTRLTVT.

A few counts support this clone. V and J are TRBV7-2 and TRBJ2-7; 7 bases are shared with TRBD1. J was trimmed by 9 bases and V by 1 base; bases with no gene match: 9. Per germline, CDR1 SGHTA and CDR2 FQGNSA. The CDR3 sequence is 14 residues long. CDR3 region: CASSLGGGNEAQYF. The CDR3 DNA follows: TGTGCCAGCAGCTTAGGAGGGGGCAATGAGGCGCAGTACTTC.

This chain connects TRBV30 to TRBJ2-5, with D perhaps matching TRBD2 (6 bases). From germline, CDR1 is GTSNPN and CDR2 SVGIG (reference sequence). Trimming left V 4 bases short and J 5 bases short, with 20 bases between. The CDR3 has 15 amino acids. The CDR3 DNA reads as TGTGCCTGGAATAAGATCCGGGGGACGGGGGAGACCCAGTACTTC. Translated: CAWNKIRGTGETQYF.